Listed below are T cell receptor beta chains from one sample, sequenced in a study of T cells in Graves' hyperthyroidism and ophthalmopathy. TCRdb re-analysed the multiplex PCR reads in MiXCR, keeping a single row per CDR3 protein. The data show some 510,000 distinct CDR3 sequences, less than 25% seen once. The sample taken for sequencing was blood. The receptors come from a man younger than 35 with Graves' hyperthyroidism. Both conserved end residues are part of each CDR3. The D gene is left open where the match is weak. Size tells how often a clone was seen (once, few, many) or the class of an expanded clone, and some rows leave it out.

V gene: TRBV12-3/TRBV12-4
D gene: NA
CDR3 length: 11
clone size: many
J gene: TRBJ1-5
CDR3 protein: CASSLTGPPHF
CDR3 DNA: TGTGCCAGCAGTTTAACGGGGCCGCCTCATTTT

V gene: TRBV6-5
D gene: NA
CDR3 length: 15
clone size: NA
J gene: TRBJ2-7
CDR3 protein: CASSYGGRNSYEQYF
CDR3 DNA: TGTGCCAGCAGTTACGGAGGACGGAACTCCTACGAGCAGTACTTC

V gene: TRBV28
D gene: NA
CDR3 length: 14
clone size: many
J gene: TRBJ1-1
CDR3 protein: CASSLRRKNTEAFF
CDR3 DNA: TGTGCCAGCAGTTTAAGACGGAAGAACACTGAAGCTTTCTTT

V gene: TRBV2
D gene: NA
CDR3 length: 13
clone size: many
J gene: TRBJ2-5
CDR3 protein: CASSESLAETQYF
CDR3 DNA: TGTGCCAGCAGTGAGAGTCTTGCGGAGACCCAGTACTTC

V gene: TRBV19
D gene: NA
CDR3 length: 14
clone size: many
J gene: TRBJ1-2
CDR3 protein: CASSIDQRFLGYTF
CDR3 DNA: TGTGCCAGTAGTATAGATCAACGGTTCCTAGGCTACACCTTC

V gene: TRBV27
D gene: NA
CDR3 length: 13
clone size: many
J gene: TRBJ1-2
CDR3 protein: CASRTGSSYGYTF
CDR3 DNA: TGTGCCAGCAGAACAGGGAGCTCCTATGGCTACACCTTC

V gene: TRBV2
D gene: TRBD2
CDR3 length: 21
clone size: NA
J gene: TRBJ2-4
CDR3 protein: CASSETGMTSGGSLAKNIQYF
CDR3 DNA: TGTGCCAGCAGTGAAACGGGGATGACTAGCGGGGGGTCTCTTGCCAAAAACATTCAGTACTTC

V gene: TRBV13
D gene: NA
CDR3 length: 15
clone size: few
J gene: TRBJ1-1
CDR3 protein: CASRRGRGANTEAFF
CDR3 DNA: TGTGCCAGCAGACGCGGACGGGGGGCGAACACTGAAGCTTTCTTT

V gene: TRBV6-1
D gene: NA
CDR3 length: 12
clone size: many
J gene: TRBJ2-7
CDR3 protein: CASMEGAHEQYF
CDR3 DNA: TGTGCCAGCATGGAGGGGGCCCACGAGCAGTACTTC

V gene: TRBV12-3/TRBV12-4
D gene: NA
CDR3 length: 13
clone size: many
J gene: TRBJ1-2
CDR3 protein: CASSPDGNYGYTF
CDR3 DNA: TGTGCCAGCAGTCCCGACGGGAACTATGGCTACACCTTC

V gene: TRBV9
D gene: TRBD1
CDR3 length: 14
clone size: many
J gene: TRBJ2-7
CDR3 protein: CASSAGTGRNEQYF
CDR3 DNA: TGTGCCAGCAGCGCGGGGACAGGGAGGAACGAGCAGTACTTC

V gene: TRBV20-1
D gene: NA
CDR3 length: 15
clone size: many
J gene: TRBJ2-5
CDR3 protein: CSALPGAKARETQYF
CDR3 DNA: TGCAGTGCTCTCCCGGGAGCTAAAGCTCGAGAGACCCAGTACTTC

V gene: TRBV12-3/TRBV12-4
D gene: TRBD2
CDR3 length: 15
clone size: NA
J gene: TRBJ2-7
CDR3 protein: CASSPIAGFSYEQYF
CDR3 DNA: TGTGCCAGCAGTCCGATAGCGGGATTCTCCTACGAGCAGTACTTC

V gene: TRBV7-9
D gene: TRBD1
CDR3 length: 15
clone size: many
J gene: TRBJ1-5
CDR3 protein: CASSQAGTGNQPQHF
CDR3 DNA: TGTGCCAGCAGCCAAGCTGGGACAGGCAATCAGCCCCAGCATTTT

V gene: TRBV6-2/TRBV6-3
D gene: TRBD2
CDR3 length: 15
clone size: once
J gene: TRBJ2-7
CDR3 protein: CASTRTSGEAYEQYF
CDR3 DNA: TGTGCCAGCACCAGGACTAGCGGGGAAGCCTACGAGCAGTACTTC

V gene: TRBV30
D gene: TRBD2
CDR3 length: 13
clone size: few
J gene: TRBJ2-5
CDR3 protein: CAWERGMQETQYF
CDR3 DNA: TGTGCCTGGGAGCGGGGGATGCAAGAGACCCAGTACTTC

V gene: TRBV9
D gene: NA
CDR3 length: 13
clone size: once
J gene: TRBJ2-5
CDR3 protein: CASSSGGAQTQYF
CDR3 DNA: TGTGCCAGCAGCTCAGGAGGGGCCCAGACCCAGTACTTC

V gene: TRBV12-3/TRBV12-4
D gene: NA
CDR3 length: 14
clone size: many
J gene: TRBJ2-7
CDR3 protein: CASSFPSNSYEQYF
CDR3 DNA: TGTGCCAGCAGTTTCCCCAGTAACTCCTACGAGCAGTACTTC

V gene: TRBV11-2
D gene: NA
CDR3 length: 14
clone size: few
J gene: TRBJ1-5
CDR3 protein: CASSPTGYDQPQHF
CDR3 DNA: TGTGCCAGCAGCCCGACAGGATACGATCAGCCCCAGCATTTT

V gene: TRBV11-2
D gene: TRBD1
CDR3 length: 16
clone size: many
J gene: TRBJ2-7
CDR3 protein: CASSLKTGAAAYEQYF
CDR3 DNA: TGTGCCAGCAGCCTGAAGACAGGGGCAGCCGCCTACGAGCAGTACTTC

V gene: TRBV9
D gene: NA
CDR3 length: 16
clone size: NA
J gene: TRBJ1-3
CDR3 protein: CASSVAGSWAGNTIYF
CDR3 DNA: TGTGCCAGCAGCGTAGCTGGGTCCTGGGCTGGAAACACCATATATTTT

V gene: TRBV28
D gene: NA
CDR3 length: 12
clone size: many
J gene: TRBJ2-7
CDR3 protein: CATQRGLYEQYF
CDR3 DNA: TGTGCCACTCAACGGGGCCTTTACGAGCAGTACTTC

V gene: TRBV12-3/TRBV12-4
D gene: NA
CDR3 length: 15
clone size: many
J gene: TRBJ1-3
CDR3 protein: CASSLMDSPGNTIYF
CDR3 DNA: TGTGCCAGCAGTTTAATGGACTCCCCTGGAAACACCATATATTTT

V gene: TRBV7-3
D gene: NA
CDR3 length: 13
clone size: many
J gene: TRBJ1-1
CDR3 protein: CASSLTPGTEAFF
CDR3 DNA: TGTGCCAGCAGCTTAACCCCGGGGACTGAAGCTTTCTTT

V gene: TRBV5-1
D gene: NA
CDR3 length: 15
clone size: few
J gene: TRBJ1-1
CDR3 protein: CASSREGSPGTEAFF
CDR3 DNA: TGCGCCAGCAGCCGGGAGGGCAGCCCAGGGACTGAAGCTTTCTTT

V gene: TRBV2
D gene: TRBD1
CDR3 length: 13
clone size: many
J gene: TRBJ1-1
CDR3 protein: CASTNRGSTEAFF
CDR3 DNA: TGTGCCAGCACAAACAGGGGTTCCACTGAAGCTTTCTTT

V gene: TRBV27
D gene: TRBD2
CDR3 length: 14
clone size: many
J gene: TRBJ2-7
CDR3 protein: CASSSGTTAYEQYF
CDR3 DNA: TGTGCCAGCAGTTCCGGGACTACCGCCTACGAGCAGTACTTC

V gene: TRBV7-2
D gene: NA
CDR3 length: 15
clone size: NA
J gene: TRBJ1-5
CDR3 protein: CASSLDGRNNQPQHF
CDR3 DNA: TGTGCCAGCAGCTTAGACGGACGGAACAATCAGCCCCAGCATTTT

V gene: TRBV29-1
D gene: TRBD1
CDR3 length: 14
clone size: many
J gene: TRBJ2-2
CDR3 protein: CSVTGQGNTGELFF
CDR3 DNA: TGCAGCGTCACGGGACAGGGGAACACCGGGGAGCTGTTTTTT

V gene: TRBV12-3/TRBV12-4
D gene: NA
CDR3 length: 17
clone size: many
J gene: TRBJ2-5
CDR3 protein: CASSLVTGAGNLETQYF
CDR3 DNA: TGTGCCAGCAGTTTAGTCACAGGGGCGGGGAACCTAGAGACCCAGTACTTC

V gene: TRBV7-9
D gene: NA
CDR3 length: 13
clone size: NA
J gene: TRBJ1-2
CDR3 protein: CASSLKDYYGYTF
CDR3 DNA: TGTGCCAGCAGCTTAAAAGATTACTATGGCTACACCTTC

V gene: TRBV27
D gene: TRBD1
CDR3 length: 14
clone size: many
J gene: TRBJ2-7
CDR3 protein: CASGRRGRIDEQYF
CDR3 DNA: TGTGCCAGCGGACGCAGGGGGCGCATCGACGAGCAGTACTTC

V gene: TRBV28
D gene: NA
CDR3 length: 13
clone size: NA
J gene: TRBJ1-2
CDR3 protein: CASSEEAVRGYTF
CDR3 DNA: TGTGCCAGCAGCGAAGAGGCGGTTAGGGGCTACACCTTC

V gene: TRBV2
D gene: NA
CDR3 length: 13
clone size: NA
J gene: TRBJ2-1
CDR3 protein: CASRSAIYNEQFF
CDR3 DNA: TGTGCCAGCAGATCGGCTATCTACAATGAGCAGTTCTTC

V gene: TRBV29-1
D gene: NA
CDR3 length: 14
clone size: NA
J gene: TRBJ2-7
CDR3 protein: CSVKGPSATLEQYF
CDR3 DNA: TGCAGCGTAAAGGGTCCTAGCGCCACCCTCGAGCAGTACTTC

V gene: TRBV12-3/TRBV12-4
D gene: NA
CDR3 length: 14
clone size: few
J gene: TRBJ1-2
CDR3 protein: CASSLDFVGDGYTF
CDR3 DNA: TGTGCCAGCAGTTTAGATTTTGTAGGTGATGGCTACACCTTC

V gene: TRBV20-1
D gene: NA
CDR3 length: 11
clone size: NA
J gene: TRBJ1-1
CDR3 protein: CSARDPVEAFF
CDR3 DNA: TGCAGTGCGCGAGACCCCGTTGAAGCTTTCTTT

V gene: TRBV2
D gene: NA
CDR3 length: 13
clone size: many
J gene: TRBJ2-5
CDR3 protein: CASSAAGWETQYF
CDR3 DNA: TGTGCCAGCAGTGCTGCAGGTTGGGAGACCCAGTACTTC

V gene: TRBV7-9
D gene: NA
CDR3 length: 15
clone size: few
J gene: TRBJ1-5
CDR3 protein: CASSFRTALDQPQHF
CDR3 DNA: TGTGCCAGCAGCTTCAGGACGGCCTTGGATCAGCCCCAGCATTTT

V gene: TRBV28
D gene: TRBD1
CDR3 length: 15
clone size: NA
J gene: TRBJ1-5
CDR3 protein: CASSAGGQGVQPQHF
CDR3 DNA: TGTGCCAGCAGTGCCGGGGGACAGGGTGTTCAGCCCCAGCATTTT

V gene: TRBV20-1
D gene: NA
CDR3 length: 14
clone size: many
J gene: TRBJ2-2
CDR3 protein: CSARDRDSPGELFF
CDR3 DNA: TGCAGTGCTAGAGATCGCGACAGCCCCGGGGAGCTGTTTTTT

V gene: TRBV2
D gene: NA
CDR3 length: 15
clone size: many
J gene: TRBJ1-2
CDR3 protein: CASVAPQGRRYGYTF
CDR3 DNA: TGTGCCAGCGTAGCCCCTCAGGGTCGGCGATATGGCTACACCTTC

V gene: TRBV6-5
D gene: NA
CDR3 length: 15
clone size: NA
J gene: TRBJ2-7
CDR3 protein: CASSSTRDTSYEQYF
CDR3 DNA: TGTGCCAGCAGTTCGACAAGGGACACCTCCTACGAGCAGTACTTC

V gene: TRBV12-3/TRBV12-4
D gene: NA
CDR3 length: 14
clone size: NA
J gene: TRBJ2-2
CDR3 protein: CVSTRIPNTGELFF
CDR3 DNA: TGTGTCAGCACTCGGATACCGAACACCGGGGAGCTGTTTTTT

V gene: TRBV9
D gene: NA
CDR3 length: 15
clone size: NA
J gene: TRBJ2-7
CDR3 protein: CASSVEAGNREAQYF
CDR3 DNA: TGTGCCAGCAGCGTAGAGGCAGGGAATCGCGAGGCGCAGTACTTC

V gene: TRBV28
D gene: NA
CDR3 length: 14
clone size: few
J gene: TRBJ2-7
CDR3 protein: CASRPWGGQYEQYF
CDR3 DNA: TGTGCCAGCAGGCCATGGGGGGGGCAATACGAGCAGTACTTC

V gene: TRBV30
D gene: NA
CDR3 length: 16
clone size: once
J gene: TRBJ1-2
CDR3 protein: CAWTLGTRGANYGYTF
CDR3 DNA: TGTGCCTGGACCCTGGGGACCCGGGGGGCTAACTATGGCTACACCTTC

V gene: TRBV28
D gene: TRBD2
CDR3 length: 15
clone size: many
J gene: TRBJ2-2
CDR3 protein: CATSSRGVRTGELFF
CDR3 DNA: TGTGCCACCTCAAGTCGGGGGGTCAGAACCGGGGAGCTGTTTTTT

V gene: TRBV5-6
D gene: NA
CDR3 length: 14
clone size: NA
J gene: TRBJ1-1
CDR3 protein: CASSPRDFYTEAFF
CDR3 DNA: TGTGCCAGCAGCCCTCGGGACTTTTATACTGAAGCTTTCTTT

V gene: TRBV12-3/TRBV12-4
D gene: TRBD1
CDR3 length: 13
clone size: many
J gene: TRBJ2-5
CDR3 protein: CASILNRGETQYF
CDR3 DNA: TGTGCCAGCATCCTGAACAGGGGAGAGACCCAGTACTTC

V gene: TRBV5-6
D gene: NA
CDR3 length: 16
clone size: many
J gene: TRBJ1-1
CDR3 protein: CASSLGLGQENTEAFF
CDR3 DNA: TGTGCCAGCAGCTTGGGGCTAGGGCAAGAGAACACTGAAGCTTTCTTT

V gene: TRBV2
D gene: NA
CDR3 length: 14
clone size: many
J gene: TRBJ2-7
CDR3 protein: CASSLRDTSYEQYF
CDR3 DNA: TGTGCCAGCAGTTTACGGGACACCTCCTACGAGCAGTACTTC

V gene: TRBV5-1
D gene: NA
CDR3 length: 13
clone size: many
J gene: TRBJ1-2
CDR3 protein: CASSLDGEYGYTF
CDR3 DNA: TGCGCCAGCAGCTTGGATGGGGAATATGGCTACACCTTC

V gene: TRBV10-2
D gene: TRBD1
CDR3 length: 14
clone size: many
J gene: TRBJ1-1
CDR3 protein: CASRVPGQSTEAFF
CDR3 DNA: TGCGCCAGCAGGGTACCGGGACAGAGCACTGAAGCTTTCTTT

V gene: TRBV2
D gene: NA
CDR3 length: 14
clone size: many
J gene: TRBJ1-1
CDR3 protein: CASRETGFGTEAFF
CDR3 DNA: TGTGCCAGCAGGGAAACAGGGTTTGGAACTGAAGCTTTCTTT

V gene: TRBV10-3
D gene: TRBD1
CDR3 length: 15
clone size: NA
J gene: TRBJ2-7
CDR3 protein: CAISTAGTGWYEQYF
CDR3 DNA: TGTGCCATCAGTACCGCCGGGACAGGGTGGTACGAGCAGTACTTC

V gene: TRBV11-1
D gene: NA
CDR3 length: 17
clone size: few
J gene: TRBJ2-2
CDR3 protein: CASSPRPTRSVGGELFF
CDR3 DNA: TGTGCCAGCAGCCCCCGCCCTACTAGAAGTGTAGGCGGGGAGCTGTTTTTT

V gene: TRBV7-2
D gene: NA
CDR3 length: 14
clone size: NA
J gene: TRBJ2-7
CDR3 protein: CASSYGFSGYEQYF
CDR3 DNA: TGTGCCAGCAGCTACGGATTTAGCGGCTACGAGCAGTACTTC

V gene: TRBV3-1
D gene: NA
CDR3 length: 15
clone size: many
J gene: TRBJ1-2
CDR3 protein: CASSQDLGQNYGYTF
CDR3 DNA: TGTGCCAGCAGCCAAGATCTGGGGCAGAACTATGGCTACACCTTC

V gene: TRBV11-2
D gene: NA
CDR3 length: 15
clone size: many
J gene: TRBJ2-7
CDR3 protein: CASSSPDRTGYEQYF
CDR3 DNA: TGTGCCAGCAGCTCGCCCGACAGGACGGGGTACGAGCAGTACTTC